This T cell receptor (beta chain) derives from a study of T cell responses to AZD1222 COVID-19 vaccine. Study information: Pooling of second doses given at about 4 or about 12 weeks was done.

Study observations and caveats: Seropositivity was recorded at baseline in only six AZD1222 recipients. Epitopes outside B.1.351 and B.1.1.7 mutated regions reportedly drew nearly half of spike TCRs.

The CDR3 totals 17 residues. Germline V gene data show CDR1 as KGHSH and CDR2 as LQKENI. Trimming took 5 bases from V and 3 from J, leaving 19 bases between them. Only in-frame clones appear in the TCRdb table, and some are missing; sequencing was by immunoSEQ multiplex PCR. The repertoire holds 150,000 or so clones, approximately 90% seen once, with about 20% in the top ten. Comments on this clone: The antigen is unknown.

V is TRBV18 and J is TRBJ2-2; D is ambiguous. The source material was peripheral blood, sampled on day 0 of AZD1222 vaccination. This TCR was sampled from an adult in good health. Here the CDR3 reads CASSSKNGISYTGELFF. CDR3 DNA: TGTGCCAGCTCATCCAAAAATGGTATATCGTACACCGGGGAGCTGTTTTTT.